This T cell receptor (beta chain) was recovered during a study of vaccination and CD4 T cells after COVID-19. Noted treatment: approximately 9-day PBMC culture with coronavirus spike peptide pools or control peptides (ViraFEST assay). An unexposed donor provided the CD4+ T cells, which were collected before the COVID-19 pandemic (2011-2018). Concerning this clonotype: Its matching antigen is unknown.

CDR3 length equals 12 residues. Germline CDR1 and CDR2: LNHDA and SQIVND (reference sequence). The V gene lost 8 bases and the J gene lost 3 bases, with 10 bases spanning the gap. Once obtained from cultured CD4+ T cells, the DNA was sequenced using the Oncomine TCR Beta short-read assay. MiXCR, run by TCRdb on the PCR reads, gives a single entry per CDR3 protein. The sample has more than 6,000 distinct CDR3 sequences, about three quarters seen once; the top ten hold 36%. V is TRBV19 and J is TRBJ1-2; a weak D match, TRBD1 (6 bases). Sequencing input: CD4+ T cells from blood, cultured in vitro. This receptor was taken from a human donor in good health. The CDR3, as DNA: TGTGCCAGTGGCAGGGGAGACTATGGCTACACCTTC. Translated: CASGRGDYGYTF. The full variable domain, with the rest looked up from reference TRBV19 and TRBJ1-2, is DGGITQSPKYLFRKEGQNVTLSCEQNLNHDAMYWYRQDPGQGLRLIYYSQIVNDFQKGDIAEGYSVSREKKESFPLTVTSAQKNPTAFYLCASGRGDYGYTFGSGTRLTVV.